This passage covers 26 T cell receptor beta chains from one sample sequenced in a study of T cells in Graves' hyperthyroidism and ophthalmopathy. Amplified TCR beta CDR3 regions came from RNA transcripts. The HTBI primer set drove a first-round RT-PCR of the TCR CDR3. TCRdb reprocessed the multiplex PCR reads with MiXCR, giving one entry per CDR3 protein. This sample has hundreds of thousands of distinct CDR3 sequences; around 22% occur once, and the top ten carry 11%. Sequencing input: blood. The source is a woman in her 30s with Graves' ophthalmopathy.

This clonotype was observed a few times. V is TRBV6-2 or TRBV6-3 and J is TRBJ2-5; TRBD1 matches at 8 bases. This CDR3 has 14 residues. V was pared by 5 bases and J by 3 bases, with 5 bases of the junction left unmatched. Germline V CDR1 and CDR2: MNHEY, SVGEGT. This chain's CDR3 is CASSPTGVEETQYF. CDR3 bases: TGTGCCAGCAGTCCGACAGGGGTCGAAGAGACCCAGTACTTC.

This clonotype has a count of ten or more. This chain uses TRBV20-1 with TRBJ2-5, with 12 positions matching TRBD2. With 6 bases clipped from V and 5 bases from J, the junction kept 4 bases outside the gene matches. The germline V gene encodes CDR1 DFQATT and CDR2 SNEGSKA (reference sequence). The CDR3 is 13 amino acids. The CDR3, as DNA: TGCAGTGCAACTAGCGGGGGGACGGAGACCCAGTACTTC. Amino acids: CSATSGGTETQYF.

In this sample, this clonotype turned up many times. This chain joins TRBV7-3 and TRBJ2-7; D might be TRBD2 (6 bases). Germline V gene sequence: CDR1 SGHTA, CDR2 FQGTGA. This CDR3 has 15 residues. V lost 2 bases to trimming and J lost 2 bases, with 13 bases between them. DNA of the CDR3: TGTGCCAGCAGCTTAGGCCGGGAGCTTACCTACGAGCAGTACTTC. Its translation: CASSLGRELTYEQYF.

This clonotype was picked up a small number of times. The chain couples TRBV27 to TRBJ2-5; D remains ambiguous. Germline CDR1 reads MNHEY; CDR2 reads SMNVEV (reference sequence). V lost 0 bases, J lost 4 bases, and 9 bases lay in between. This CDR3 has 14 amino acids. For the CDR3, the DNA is TGTGCCAGCAGTTTATCGAACACCCCAGAGACCCAGTACTTC. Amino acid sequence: CASSLSNTPETQYF.

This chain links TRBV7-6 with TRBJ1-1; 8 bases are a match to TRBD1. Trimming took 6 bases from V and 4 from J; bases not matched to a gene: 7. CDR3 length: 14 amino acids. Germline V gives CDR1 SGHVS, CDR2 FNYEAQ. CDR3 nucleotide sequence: TGTGCCAGCAGGGCAGGGGGCTCGGGCACTGAAGCTTTCTTT. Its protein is CASRAGGSGTEAFF.

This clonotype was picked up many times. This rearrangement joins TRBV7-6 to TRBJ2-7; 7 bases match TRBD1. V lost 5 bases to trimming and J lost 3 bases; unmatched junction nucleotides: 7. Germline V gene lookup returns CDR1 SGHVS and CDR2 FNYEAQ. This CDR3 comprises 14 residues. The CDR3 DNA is TGTGCCAGCAGCCCCCGGGACAGCGACTACGAGCAGTACTTC. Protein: CASSPRDSDYEQYF.

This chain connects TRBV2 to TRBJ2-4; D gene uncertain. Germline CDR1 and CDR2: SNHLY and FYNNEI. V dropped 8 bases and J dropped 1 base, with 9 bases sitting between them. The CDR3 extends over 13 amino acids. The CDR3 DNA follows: TGTGCCAGCTCGTGGTATGCCAAAAACATTCAGTACTTC. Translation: CASSWYAKNIQYF.

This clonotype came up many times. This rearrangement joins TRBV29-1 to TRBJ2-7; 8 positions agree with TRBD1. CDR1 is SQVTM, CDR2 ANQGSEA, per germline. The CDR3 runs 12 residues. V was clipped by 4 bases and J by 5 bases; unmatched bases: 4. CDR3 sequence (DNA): TGCAGCGTTGGGTCAGGGGGCGACGAGCAGTACTTC. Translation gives CSVGSGGDEQYF.

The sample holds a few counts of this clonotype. In DNA form, the CDR3 reads TGTGCCTCGGGCGGGGTAGGAGAGACCCAGTACTTC. Protein sequence: CASGGVGETQYF. The J gene is TRBJ2-5, the V gene TRBV12-3 or TRBV12-4, with TRBD2 as a possible D gene (6 bases). Deletions cut 11 bases from V and 4 bases from J, with 14 bases between. CDR3 length equals 12 residues.

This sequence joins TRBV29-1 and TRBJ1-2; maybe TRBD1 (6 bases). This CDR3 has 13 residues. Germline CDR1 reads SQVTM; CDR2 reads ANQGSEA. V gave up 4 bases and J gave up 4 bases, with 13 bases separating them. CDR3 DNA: TGCAGCGTTGCCACAGGGATATCCTATGGCTACACCTTC. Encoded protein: CSVATGISYGYTF.

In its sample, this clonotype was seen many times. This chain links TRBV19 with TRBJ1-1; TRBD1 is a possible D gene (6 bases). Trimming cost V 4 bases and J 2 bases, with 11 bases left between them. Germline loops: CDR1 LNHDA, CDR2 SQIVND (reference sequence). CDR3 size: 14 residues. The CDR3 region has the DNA TGTGCCAGTAGTAAAAGGGGGGGCAACACTGAAGCTTTCTTT. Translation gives CASSKRGGNTEAFF.

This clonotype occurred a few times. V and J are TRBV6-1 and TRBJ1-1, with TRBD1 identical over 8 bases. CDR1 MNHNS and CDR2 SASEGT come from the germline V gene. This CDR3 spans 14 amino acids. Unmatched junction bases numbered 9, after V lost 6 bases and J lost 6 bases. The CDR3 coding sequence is TGTGCCAGCAGACCGACAGGGGCTTTGGCTGAAGCTTTCTTT. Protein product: CASRPTGALAEAFF.

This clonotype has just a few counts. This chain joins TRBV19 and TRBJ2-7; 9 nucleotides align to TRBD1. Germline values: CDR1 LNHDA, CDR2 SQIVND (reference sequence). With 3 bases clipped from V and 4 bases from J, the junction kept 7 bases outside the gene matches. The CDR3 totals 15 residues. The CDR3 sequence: CASSIALGQGYEQYF. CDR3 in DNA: TGTGCCAGTAGTATTGCTCTGGGACAGGGATACGAGCAGTACTTC.

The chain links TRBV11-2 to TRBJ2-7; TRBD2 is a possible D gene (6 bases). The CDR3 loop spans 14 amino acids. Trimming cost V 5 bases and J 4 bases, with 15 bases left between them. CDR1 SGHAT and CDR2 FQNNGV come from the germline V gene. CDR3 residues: CASSGGVGGYEQYF. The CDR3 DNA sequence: TGTGCCAGCAGCGGCGGGGTTGGGGGTTACGAGCAGTACTTC. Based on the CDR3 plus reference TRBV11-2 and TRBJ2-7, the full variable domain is EAGVAQSPRYKIIEKRQSVAFWCNPISGHATLYWYQQILGQGPKLLIQFQNNGVVDDSQLPKDRFSAERLKGVDSTLKIQPAKLEDSAVYLCASSGGVGGYEQYFGPGTRLTVT.

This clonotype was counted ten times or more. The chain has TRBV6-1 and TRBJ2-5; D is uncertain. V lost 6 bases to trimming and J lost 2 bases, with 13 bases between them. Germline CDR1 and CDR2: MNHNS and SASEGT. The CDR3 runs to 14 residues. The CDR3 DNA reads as TGTGCCAGCAGCCCCCGGAGCGCGCAAGAGACCCAGTACTTC. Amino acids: CASSPRSAQETQYF.

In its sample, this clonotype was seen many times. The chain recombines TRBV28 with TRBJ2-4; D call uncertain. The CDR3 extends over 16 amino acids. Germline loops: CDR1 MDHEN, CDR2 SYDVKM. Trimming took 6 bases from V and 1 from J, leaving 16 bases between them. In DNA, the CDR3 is TGTGCCAGCAGCTTACCCCATCGGGCTGCCAAAAACATTCAGTACTTC. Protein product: CASSLPHRAAKNIQYF.

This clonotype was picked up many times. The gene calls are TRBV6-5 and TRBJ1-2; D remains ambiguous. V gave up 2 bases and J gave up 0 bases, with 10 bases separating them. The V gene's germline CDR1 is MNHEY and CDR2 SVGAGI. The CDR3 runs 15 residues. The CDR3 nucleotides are TGTGCCAGCAGTTACGAGGCCGGGGCTAACTATGGCTACACCTTC. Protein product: CASSYEAGANYGYTF.

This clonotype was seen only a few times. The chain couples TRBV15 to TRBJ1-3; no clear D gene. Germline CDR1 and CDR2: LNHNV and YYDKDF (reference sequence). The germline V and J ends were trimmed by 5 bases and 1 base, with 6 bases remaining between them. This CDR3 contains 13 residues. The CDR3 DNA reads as TGTGCCACCAGCTGGGGTTCTGGAAACACCATATATTTT. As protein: CATSWGSGNTIYF.

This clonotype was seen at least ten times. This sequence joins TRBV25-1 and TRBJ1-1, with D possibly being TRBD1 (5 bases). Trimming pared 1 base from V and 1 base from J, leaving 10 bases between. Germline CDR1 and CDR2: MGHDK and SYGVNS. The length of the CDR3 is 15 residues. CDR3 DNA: TGTGCCAGCAGTGAATTGAGGGGATCGAACACTGAAGCTTTCTTT. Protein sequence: CASSELRGSNTEAFF.

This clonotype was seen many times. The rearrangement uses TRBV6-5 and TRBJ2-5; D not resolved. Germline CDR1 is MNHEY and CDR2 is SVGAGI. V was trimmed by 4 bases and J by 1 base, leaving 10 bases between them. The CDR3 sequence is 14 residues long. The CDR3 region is CASSLDEPQETQYF. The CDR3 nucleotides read TGTGCCAGCAGTTTGGACGAGCCCCAAGAGACCCAGTACTTC.

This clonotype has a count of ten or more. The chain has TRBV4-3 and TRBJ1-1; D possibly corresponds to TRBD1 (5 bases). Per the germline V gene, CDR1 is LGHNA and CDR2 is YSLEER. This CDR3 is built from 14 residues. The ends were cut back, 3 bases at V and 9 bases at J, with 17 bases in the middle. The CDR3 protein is CASSQGQAGVQAFF. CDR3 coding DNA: TGCGCCAGCAGCCAGGGGCAGGCGGGGGTGCAAGCTTTCTTT.

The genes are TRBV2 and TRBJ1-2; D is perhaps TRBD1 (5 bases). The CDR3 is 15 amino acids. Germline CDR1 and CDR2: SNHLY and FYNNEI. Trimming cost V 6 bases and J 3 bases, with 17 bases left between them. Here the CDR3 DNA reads TGTGCCAGCAGAAACGAAGGGGTGAATGACTATGGCTACACCTTC. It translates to CASRNEGVNDYGYTF.

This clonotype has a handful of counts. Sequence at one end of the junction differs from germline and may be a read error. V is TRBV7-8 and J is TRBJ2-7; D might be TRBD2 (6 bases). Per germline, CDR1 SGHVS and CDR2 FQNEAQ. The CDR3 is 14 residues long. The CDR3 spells CASSSGRESYEQHF. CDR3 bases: TGTGCCAGCAGCTCCGGACGGGAGTCCTACGAGCAGCACTTC.

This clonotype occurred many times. The CDR3 sequence: CASSYAGETYEQYF. CDR3 nucleotide sequence: TGTGCCAGCAGTTACGCAGGGGAAACCTACGAGCAGTACTTC. The chain is built from TRBV6-5 and TRBJ2-7; D may be TRBD1 (6 bases). CDR1 is MNHEY, CDR2 SVGAGI, per germline. V was shortened by 2 bases and J by 2 bases, with 10 bases between the two germline ends. CDR3 length: 14 residues.

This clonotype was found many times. The CDR3 sequence: CSARPRDSYGYTF. CDR3 sequence (DNA): TGCAGTGCTAGACCTAGGGACAGCTATGGCTACACCTTC. The chain links TRBV20-1 to TRBJ1-2; TRBD1 aligns across 7 bases. Per the germline V gene, CDR1 is DFQATT and CDR2 is SNEGSKA (reference sequence). CDR3 length equals 13 residues. V lost 2 bases and J lost 4; bases outside the gene matches: 4.

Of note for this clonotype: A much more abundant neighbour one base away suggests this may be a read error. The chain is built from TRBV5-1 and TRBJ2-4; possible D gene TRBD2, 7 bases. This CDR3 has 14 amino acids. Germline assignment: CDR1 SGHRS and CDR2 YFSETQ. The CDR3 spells CASSYSTGRDIKYF. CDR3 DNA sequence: TGCGCCAGCAGCTATTCGACGGGGAGGGACATTAAGTACTTC. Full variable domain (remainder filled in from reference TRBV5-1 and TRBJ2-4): KAGVTQTPRYLIKTRGQQVTLSCSPISGHRSVSWYQQTPGQGLQFLFEYFSETQRNKGNFPGRFSGRQFSNSRSEMNVSTLELGDSALYLCASSYSTGRDIKYFGAGTRLSVL.